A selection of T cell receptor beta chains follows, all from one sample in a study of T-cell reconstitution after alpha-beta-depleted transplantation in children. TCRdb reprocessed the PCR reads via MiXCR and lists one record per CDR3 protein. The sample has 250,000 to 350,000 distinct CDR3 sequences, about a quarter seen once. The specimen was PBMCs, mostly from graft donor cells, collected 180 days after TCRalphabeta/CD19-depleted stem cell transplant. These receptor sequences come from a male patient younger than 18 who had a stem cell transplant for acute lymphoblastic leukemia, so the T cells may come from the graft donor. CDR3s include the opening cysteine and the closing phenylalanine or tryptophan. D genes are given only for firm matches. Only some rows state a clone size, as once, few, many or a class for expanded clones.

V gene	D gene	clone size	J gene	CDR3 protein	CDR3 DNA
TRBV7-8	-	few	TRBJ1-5	CASSFGGGWIQPQHF	TGTGCCAGCAGCTTCGGGGGGGGTTGGATTCAGCCCCAGCATTTT
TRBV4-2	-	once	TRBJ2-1	CASTRIGGANEQFF	TGTGCCAGCACCCGCATTGGGGGCGCCAATGAGCAGTTCTTC
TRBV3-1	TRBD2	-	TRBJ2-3	CASSILTSGRRNTQYF	TGTGCCAGCAGTATATTAACTAGCGGGAGGCGGAATACGCAGTATTTT
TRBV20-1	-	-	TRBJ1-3	CSARPGRSKNTIYF	TGCAGTGCTAGGCCGGGACGAAGTAAGAACACCATATATTTT
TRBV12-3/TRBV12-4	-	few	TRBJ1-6	CASSLPGHNSPLHF	TGTGCCAGCAGTCTCCCGGGACATAATTCACCCCTCCACTTT
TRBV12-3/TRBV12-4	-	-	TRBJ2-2	CASTPGGGRLHGELFF	TGTGCCAGCACTCCCGGGGGCGGGAGACTGCACGGGGAGCTGTTTTTT
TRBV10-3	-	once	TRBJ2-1	CAIKGGAPTLLYNEQFF	TGTGCCATCAAGGGGGGGGCCCCGACCCTTCTGTACAATGAGCAGTTCTTC
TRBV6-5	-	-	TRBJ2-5	CASSWVLTQETQYF	TGTGCCAGCAGTTGGGTACTAACTCAAGAGACCCAGTACTTC
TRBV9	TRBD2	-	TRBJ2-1	CASGGLAVLGNEQFF	TGTGCCAGCGGGGGACTAGCAGTCTTAGGCAATGAGCAGTTCTTC
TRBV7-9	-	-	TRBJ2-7	CASRNPNDYEQYF	TGTGCCAGCAGGAACCCAAACGACTACGAGCAGTACTTC
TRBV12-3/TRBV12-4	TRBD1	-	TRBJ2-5	CASSHRTGVETQYF	TGTGCCAGCAGTCATAGGACAGGGGTCGAGACCCAGTACTTC
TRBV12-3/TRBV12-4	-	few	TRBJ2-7	CASSSIFLSYEQYF	TGTGCCAGCAGTTCTATCTTCCTCTCCTACGAGCAGTACTTC
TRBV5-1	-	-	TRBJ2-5	CASRGNLQETQYF	TGCGCCAGCAGAGGTAATCTTCAAGAGACCCAGTACTTC
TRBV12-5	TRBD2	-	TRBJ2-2	CASGPLGLAANTGELFF	TGTGCTAGTGGTCCCCTGGGACTAGCGGCGAACACCGGGGAGCTGTTTTTT
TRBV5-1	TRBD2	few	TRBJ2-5	CASSSISGLAVETQYF	TGCGCCAGCAGCTCCATCTCGGGACTAGCGGTAGAGACCCAGTACTTC
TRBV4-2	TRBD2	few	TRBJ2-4	CASSQYGPGLGAKNIQYF	TGTGCCAGCAGCCAATACGGTCCGGGACTAGGAGCCAAAAACATTCAGTACTTC
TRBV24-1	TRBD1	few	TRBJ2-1	CATSDLRDSHSITITLKVYNEQFF	TGTGCCACCAGTGATTTGCGGGACAGCCATTCAATTACAATAACCCTGAAAGTATACAATGAGCAGTTCTTC
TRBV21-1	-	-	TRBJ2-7	CASSPVQGPYYEQYF	TGTGCCAGCAGCCCGGTCCAGGGTCCTTACTACGAGCAGTACTTC
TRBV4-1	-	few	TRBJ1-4	CASSQEKSLGEKLFF	TGCGCCAGCAGCCAAGAAAAGAGTTTGGGTGAAAAACTGTTTTTT
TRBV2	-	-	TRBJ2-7	CASSGNIVRGGYEQYF	TGTGCCAGCAGTGGCAACATTGTCAGGGGCGGATACGAGCAGTACTTC
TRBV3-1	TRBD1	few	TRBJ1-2	CASSDIGQGHGYTF	TGTGCCAGCAGCGATATCGGACAGGGACACGGCTACACCTTC
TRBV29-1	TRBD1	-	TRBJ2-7	CSVESLHGQGSSYEQYF	TGCAGCGTTGAGAGTCTACACGGACAGGGGAGCTCCTACGAGCAGTACTTC
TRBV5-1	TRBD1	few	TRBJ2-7	CASSLLGQGVAKPYEQYF	TGCGCCAGCAGCTTGCTAGGACAGGGTGTGGCGAAACCCTACGAGCAGTACTTC
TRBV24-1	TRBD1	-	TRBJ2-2	CATSDPSGTGITGELFF	TGTGCCACCAGTGACCCGTCCGGGACAGGCATCACCGGGGAGCTGTTTTTT
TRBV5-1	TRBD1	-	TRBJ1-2	CASSFDRAGYTF	TGCGCCAGCAGCTTTGACAGGGCTGGCTACACCTTC
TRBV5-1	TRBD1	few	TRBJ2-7	CASQPGTAAYEQYF	TGCGCCAGCCAACCCGGGACAGCCGCCTACGAGCAGTACTTC